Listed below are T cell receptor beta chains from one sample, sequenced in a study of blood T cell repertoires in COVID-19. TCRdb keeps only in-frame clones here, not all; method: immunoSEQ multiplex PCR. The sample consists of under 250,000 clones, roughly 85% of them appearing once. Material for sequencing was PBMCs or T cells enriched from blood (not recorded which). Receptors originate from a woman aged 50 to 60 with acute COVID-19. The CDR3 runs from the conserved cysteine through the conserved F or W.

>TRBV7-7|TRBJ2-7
CASSLYFRHRGLSYEQYF
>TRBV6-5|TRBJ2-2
CASSYSGQPNTGELFF
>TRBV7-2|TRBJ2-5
CASSSKLAGETQYF
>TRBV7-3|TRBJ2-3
CASSVSTGLDTQYF
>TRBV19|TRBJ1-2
CASSIDGVGWSGYTF
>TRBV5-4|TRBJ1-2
CASSFSSEARYGYTF
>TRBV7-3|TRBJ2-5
CASSPNQGQETQYF
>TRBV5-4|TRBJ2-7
CASSLAGGSYEQYF
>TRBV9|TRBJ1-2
CASSVANRGSDGYTF
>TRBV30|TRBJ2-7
CAWSLNSGDQQYF
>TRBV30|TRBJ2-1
CAWSVLGVDEQFF
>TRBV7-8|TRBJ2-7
CASSARDRKTYEQYF
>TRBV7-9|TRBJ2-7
CASSLSGATYEQYF
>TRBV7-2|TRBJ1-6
CASSLAGLGLLGRGNSPLHF
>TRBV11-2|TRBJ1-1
CASSLTQTGSTEAFF
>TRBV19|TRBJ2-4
CASSVTTAKNIQYF